This entry features one T cell receptor (beta chain) sequence. All the people who gave samples were healthy bone marrow donors. The sample comes from a study of cytomegalovirus exposure and HLA in healthy donors. Both 60 Vbeta primers and 13 Jbeta primers went into the PCR. How the authors handled the data: Later work found around 72 million unique TCR beta chains, with 9.5 million to 14 million shared. Data came from immunoSEQ multiplex PCR; TCRdb stores just in-frame clones and leaves some out. That table gives V, J and clone size, and the DNA gave D and trimming. The sample has roughly 190,000 clones, about nine tenths seen once. Germline CDR1 is SGHNT and CDR2 is YENEEA. The CDR3 extends over 15 amino acids. Trimming stripped 1 base from V and 4 bases from J, with 13 bases between.

Sequenced material: PBMCs. This chain uses TRBV11-3 with TRBJ2-5; a possible D gene is TRBD2 (5 bases). This TCR was sampled from a boy younger than 10 in good health and CMV-seronegative. This chain's CDR3 is CASSLGRDQVETQYF. DNA for the CDR3: TGTGCCAGCAGCTTAGGCCGGGATCAGGTAGAGACCCAGTACTTC. The variable domain in full, completed from reference TRBV11-3 and TRBJ2-5, reads EAGVVQSPRYKIIEKKQPVAFWCNPISGHNTLYWYLQNLGQGPELLIRYENEEAVDDSQLPKDRFSAERLKGVDSTLKIQPAELGDSAVYLCASSLGRDQVETQYFGPGTRLLVL.